A selection of T cell receptor beta chains follows, all from one sample in a study of monozygotic twins with inflammatory bowel disease. TCRdb re-called the 5' RACE reads; every CDR3 protein appears as one record, without DNA. Its listing shows 400,000 to 500,000 distinct CDR3 sequences. Material: blood. The receptors come from a human donor with ulcerative colitis or Crohn's disease, or a healthy co-twin of an affected twin (not recorded which). CDR3s include the opening cysteine and the closing phenylalanine or tryptophan. Each record gives: V gene, J gene, CDR3 protein.

v_call: TRBV15
j_call: TRBJ1-5
cdr3_aa: CATAGTAGGGPQHF

v_call: TRBV7-3
j_call: TRBJ2-2
cdr3_aa: CASSFSYTGELFF

v_call: TRBV28
j_call: TRBJ1-2
cdr3_aa: CASRTGSRDYGYTF

v_call: TRBV20-1
j_call: TRBJ1-5
cdr3_aa: CSASRADQPQHF

v_call: TRBV5-6
j_call: TRBJ1-3
cdr3_aa: CASRTGYSGNTIYF

v_call: TRBV6-2/TRBV6-3
j_call: TRBJ1-1
cdr3_aa: CASTYGGTGDTEAFF

v_call: TRBV5-6
j_call: TRBJ2-3
cdr3_aa: CASSHFSGGIGTDTQYF

v_call: TRBV25-1
j_call: TRBJ1-2
cdr3_aa: CASSDGSRGKGANYGYTF

v_call: TRBV7-9
j_call: TRBJ1-1
cdr3_aa: CASSLQENTEAFF

v_call: TRBV7-9
j_call: TRBJ2-1
cdr3_aa: CASRSPGGGEQFF

v_call: TRBV4-3
j_call: TRBJ2-3
cdr3_aa: CASSQGSRFADTQYF

v_call: TRBV20-1
j_call: TRBJ2-1
cdr3_aa: CSASEGQWLFF

v_call: TRBV5-1
j_call: TRBJ1-3
cdr3_aa: CASSLELLRDSGNTIYF

v_call: TRBV6-1
j_call: TRBJ1-2
cdr3_aa: CASSEGGVGYTF

v_call: TRBV27
j_call: TRBJ2-6
cdr3_aa: CASSLRFGANVLTF

v_call: TRBV7-2
j_call: TRBJ2-7
cdr3_aa: CASSYAGGRLPYEQYF

v_call: TRBV10-3
j_call: TRBJ2-1
cdr3_aa: CAISDLGGLSSYNEQFF

v_call: TRBV20-1
j_call: TRBJ2-7
cdr3_aa: CSARDAGRSRYPYEQYF

v_call: TRBV29-1
j_call: TRBJ2-5
cdr3_aa: CSVGTSGRETQYF

v_call: TRBV20-1
j_call: TRBJ2-7
cdr3_aa: CSARQLLAASSYEQYF

v_call: TRBV12-3/TRBV12-4
j_call: TRBJ1-2
cdr3_aa: CASSRTGGHGYTF

v_call: TRBV28
j_call: TRBJ2-5
cdr3_aa: CASSGRDVQETQYF

v_call: TRBV5-1
j_call: TRBJ1-1
cdr3_aa: CASSPPGTGGLGPEAFF

v_call: TRBV3-1
j_call: TRBJ2-7
cdr3_aa: CASSQDRGSGYEQHF

v_call: TRBV6-5
j_call: TRBJ1-2
cdr3_aa: CASTPGVHGYTF

v_call: TRBV24-1
j_call: TRBJ2-1
cdr3_aa: CATRGGSVNNEQFF

v_call: TRBV5-6
j_call: TRBJ2-1
cdr3_aa: CASSGPRSYNEQSF

v_call: TRBV2
j_call: TRBJ1-2
cdr3_aa: CASTLERQANYGYTF

v_call: TRBV30
j_call: TRBJ2-2
cdr3_aa: CAWMQGYGPANTGELFF

v_call: TRBV15
j_call: TRBJ2-5
cdr3_aa: CATSRPGTSGEETQYF

v_call: TRBV28
j_call: TRBJ1-3
cdr3_aa: CASRSTGTGGGNTIYF

v_call: TRBV28
j_call: TRBJ1-5
cdr3_aa: CASSSSTDGYSNQPQHF

v_call: TRBV20-1
j_call: TRBJ2-1
cdr3_aa: CSARASGLQQFF

v_call: TRBV7-6
j_call: TRBJ2-7
cdr3_aa: CASSLAGTGVDEQYF

v_call: TRBV30
j_call: TRBJ1-5
cdr3_aa: CAAEGGSNQPQHF

v_call: TRBV4-1
j_call: TRBJ2-3
cdr3_aa: CASSQVGQGTDTQYF

v_call: TRBV19
j_call: TRBJ2-2
cdr3_aa: CASSIAGGNTGELFF